Listed here are 5 T cell receptor beta chains from one sample, sequenced in a study of Tregs in tolerant kidney transplant recipients. Here immunoSEQ multiplex PCR was the method, and the copy in TCRdb shows in-frame clones only, minus some. The data show tens of thousands of clones, 80% to 95% seen once. This material consisted of Tregs from blood, taken before the transplant. The source is a human donor who received a combined kidney and bone marrow transplant.

The genes are TRBV10-2 and TRBJ2-5, with D hard to call. Trimming took off 3 bases at V and 2 bases at J, with 13 bases between the two ends. The CDR3 length is 15 residues. Germline V gives CDR1 WSHSY, CDR2 SAAADI. The CDR3 spells CASSDPSGPQETQYF. The CDR3 DNA reads as TGCGCCAGCAGTGATCCCTCTGGGCCGCAAGAGACCCAGTACTTC.

The J gene is TRBJ2-1, the V gene TRBV28; 11 bases line up with TRBD2. The germline CDR1 and CDR2 sequences are MDHEN and SYDVKM. This CDR3 has 13 amino acids. Germline trimming cut 8 bases from V and 7 bases from J; bases unmatched to any gene: 4. The CDR3 region has the DNA TGTGCCAGCGTTAGCGGGAGGGAGAATGAGCAGTTCTTC. Residues: CASVSGRENEQFF.

The chain recombines TRBV18 with TRBJ2-5, with 12 bases aligning to TRBD2. J was trimmed by 4 bases and V by 5 bases; bases with no gene match: 8. Germline loops: CDR1 KGHSH, CDR2 LQKENI. The CDR3 has 16 amino acids. As DNA, the CDR3 is TGTGCCAGCTCATCCCGACTAGCGGGAGAGGGAGAGACCCAGTACTTC. It specifies CASSSRLAGEGETQYF. The full variable domain, rest sourced from reference TRBV18 and TRBJ2-5, is NAGVMQNPRHLVRRRGQEARLRCSPMKGHSHVYWYRQLPEEGLKFMVYLQKENIIDESGMPKERFSAEFPKEGPSILRIQQVVRGDSAAYFCASSSRLAGEGETQYFGPGTRLLVL.

This clone appeared once. V and J are TRBV9 and TRBJ2-6; D is perhaps TRBD2 (6 bases). The V and J ends lost 0 bases and 0 bases respectively, with 7 bases between them. The CDR3 extends over 16 amino acids. Germline loops: CDR1 SGDLS, CDR2 YYNGEE. The CDR3 nucleotides are TGTGCCAGCAGCGTAGTGGGGGGCTCTGGGGCCAACGTCCTGACTTTC. Protein: CASSVVGGSGANVLTF.

The chain recombines TRBV6-1 with TRBJ1-4; weak D call: TRBD1 (6 bases). CDR1 MNHNS and CDR2 SASEGT come from the germline V gene. The V and J ends lost 6 bases and 4 bases respectively, with 12 bases between them. The CDR3 extends over 14 amino acids. CDR3 DNA sequence: TGTGCCAGCAGGCAGGACAGTAATAATGAAAAACTGTTTTTT. It encodes CASRQDSNNEKLFF.